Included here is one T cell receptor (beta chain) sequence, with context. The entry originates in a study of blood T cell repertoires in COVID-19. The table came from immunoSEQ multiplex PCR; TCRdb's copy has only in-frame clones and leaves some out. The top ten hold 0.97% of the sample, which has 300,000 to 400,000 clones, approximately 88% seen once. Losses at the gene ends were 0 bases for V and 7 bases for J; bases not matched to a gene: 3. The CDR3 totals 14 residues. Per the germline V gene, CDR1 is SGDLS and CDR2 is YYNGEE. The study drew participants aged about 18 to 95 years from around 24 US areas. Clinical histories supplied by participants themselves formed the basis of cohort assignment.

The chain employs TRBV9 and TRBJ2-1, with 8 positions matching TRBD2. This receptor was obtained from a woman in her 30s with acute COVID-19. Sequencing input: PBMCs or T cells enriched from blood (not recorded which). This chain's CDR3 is CASSVDGTRNEQFF. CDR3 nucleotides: TGTGCCAGCAGCGTAGATGGGACTAGAAATGAGCAGTTCTTC.